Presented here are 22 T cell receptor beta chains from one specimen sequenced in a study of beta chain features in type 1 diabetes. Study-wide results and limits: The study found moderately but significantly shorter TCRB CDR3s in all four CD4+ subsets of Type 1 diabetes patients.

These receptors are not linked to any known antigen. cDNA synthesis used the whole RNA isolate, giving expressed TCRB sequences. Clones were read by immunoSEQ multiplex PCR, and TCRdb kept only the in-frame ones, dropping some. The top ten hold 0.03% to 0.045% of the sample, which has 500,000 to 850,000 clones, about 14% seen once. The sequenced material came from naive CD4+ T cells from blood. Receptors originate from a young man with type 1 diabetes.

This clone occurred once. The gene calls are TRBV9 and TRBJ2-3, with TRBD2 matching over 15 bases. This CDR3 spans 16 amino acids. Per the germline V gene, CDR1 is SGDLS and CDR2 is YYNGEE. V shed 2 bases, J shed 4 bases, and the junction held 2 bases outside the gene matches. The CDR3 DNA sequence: TGTGCCAGCAGCGTTGGACTAGCGGGGGGGTCAGATACGCAGTATTTT. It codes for CASSVGLAGGSDTQYF. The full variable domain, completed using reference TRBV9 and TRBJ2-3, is DSGVTQTPKHLITATGQRVTLRCSPRSGDLSVYWYQQSLDQGLQFLIQYYNGEERAKGNILERFSAQQFPDLHSELNLSSLELGDSALYFCASSVGLAGGSDTQYFGPGTRLTVL.

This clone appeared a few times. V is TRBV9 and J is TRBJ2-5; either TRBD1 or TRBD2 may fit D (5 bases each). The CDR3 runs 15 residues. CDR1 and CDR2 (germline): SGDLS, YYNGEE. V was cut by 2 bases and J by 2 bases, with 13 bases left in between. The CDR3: CASSVGGEVQETQYF. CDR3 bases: TGTGCCAGCAGCGTTGGGGGAGAAGTACAAGAGACCCAGTACTTC.

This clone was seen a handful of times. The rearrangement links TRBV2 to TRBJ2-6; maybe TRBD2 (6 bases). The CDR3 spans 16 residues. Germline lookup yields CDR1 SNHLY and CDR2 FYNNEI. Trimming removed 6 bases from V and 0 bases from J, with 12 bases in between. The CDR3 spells CASRGGSVSGANVLTF. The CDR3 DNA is TGTGCCAGCAGGGGGGGTTCCGTCTCTGGGGCCAACGTCCTGACTTTC.

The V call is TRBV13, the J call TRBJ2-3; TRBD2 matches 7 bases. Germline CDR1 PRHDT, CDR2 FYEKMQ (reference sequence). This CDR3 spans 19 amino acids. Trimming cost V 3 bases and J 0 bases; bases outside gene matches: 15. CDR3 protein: CASSFREGMASGSTDTQYF. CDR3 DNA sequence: TGTGCCAGCAGCTTCAGGGAAGGGATGGCTAGCGGAAGCACAGATACGCAGTATTTT.

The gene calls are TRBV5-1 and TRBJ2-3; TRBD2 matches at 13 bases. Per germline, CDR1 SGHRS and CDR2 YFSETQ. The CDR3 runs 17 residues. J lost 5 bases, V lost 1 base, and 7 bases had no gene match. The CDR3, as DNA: TGCGCCAGCAGCTTGCCTGGGACTAGCGGGACGGTAGATACGCAGTATTTT. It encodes CASSLPGTSGTVDTQYF.

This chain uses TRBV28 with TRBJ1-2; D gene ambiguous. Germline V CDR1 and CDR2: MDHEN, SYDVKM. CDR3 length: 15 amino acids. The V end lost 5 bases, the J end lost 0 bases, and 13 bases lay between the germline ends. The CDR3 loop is CASSPSPRANYGYTF. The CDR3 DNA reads TGTGCCAGCAGTCCCAGTCCAAGAGCTAACTATGGCTACACCTTC.

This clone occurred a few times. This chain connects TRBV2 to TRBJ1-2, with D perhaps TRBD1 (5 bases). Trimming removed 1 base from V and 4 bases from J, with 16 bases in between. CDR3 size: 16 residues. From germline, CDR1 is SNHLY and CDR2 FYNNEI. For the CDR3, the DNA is TGTGCCAGCAGTGAAGGCCGGGCAGGGCAAGGCTATGGCTACACCTTC. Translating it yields CASSEGRAGQGYGYTF.

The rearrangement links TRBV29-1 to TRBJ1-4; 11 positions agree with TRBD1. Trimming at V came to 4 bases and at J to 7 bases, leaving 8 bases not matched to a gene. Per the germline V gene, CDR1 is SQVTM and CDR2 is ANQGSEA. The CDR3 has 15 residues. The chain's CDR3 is CSVGGPGQGVEKLFF. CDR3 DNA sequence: TGCAGCGTTGGTGGTCCGGGACAGGGGGTTGAAAAACTGTTTTTT.

The CDR3 region is CAISERGTRGYGYTF. The DNA for the CDR3 is TGTGCCATCAGCGAGAGAGGGACGCGCGGCTATGGCTACACCTTC. This sequence joins TRBV10-3 and TRBJ1-2; weak D call: TRBD1 (5 bases). The length of the CDR3 is 15 residues. In germline, CDR1 is ENHRY, CDR2 SYGVKD. Trimming removed 6 bases at V and 4 bases at J, with 18 bases between.

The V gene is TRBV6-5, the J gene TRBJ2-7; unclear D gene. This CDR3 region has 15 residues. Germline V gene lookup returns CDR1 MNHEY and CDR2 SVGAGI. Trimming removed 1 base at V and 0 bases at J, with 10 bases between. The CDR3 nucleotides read TGTGCCAGCAGTTACTTCGCAGTGGGCTCCTACGAGCAGTACTTC. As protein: CASSYFAVGSYEQYF.

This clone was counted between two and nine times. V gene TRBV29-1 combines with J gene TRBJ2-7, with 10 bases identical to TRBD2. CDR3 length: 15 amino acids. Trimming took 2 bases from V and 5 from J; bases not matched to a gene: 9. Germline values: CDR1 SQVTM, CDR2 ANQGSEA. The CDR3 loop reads CSVELGLASSHEQYF. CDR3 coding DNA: TGCAGCGTTGAACTGGGACTAGCGTCGTCCCACGAGCAGTACTTC.

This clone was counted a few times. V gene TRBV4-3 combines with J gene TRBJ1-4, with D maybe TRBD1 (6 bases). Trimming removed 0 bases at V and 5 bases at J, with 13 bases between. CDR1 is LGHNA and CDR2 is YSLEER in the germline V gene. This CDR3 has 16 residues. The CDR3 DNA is TGCGCCAGCAGCCAAGAGATAGGACAGTCGAATGAAAAACTGTTTTTT. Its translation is CASSQEIGQSNEKLFF.

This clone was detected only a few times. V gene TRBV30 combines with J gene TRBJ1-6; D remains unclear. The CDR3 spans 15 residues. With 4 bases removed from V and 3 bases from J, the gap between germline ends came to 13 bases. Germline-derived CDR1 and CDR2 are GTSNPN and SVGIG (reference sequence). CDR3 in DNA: TGTGCCTGGAAAATCGGCGAAGTCTATAATTCACCCCTCCACTTT. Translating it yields CAWKIGEVYNSPLHF.

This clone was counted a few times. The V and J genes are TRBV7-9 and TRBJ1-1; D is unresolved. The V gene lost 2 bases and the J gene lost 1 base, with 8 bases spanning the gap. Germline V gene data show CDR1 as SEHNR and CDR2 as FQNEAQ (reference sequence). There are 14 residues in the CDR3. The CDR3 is CASSLFPGNTEAFF. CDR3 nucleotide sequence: TGTGCCAGCAGCTTATTCCCAGGGAACACTGAAGCTTTCTTT.

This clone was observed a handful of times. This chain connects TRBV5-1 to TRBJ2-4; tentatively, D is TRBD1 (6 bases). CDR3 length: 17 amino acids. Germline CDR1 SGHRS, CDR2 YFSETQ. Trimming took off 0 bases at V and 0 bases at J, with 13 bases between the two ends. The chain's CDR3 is CASSLVAGELAKNIQYF. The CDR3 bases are TGCGCCAGCAGCTTGGTGGCAGGGGAACTAGCCAAAAACATTCAGTACTTC.

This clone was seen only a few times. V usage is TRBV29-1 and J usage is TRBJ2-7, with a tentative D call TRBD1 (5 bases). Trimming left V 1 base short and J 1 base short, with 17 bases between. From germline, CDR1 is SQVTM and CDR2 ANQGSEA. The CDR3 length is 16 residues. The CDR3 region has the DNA TGCAGCGTTGAAGTCCAGACAGCTGTTTATTCCTACGAGCAGTACTTC. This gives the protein CSVEVQTAVYSYEQYF.

This chain's CDR3 is CASSSLRQAEGSPYEQYF. Here the CDR3 DNA reads TGTGCCAGCAGTTCCCTCAGACAGGCCGAGGGGTCCCCCTACGAGCAGTACTTC. The V call is TRBV28, the J call TRBJ2-7; D perhaps matches TRBD1 (6 bases). Trimming cost V 4 bases and J 2 bases, with 24 bases left between them. Germline values: CDR1 MDHEN, CDR2 SYDVKM. This CDR3 has 18 residues.

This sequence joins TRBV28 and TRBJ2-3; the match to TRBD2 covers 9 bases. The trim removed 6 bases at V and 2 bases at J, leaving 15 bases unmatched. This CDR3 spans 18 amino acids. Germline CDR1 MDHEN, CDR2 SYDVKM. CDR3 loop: CASSRLEGLAGPTDTQYF. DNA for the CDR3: TGTGCCAGCAGCCGCCTCGAGGGTCTAGCGGGGCCCACAGATACGCAGTATTTT.

The CDR3 protein is CSVSDHYGYTF. The CDR3 DNA sequence: TGCAGCGTGTCCGACCACTATGGCTACACCTTC. The rearrangement links TRBV29-1 to TRBJ1-2, with unresolved D. This CDR3 contains 11 residues. V was cut by 6 bases and J by 3 bases, with 8 bases left in between. CDR1 SQVTM and CDR2 ANQGSEA come from the germline V gene.

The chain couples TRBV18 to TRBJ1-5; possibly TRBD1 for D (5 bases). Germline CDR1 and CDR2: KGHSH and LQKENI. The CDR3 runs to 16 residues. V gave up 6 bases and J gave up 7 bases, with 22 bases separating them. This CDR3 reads CASSPTTGTSAQPQHF. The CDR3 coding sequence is TGTGCCAGCTCGCCAACTACCGGGACCTCGGCCCAGCCCCAGCATTTT.

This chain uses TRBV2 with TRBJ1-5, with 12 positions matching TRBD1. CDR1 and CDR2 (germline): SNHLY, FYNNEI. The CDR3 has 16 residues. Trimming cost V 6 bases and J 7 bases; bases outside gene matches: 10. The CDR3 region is CASRATGTGGRQPQHF. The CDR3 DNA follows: TGTGCCAGCAGGGCAACCGGGACAGGGGGCCGACAGCCCCAGCATTTT. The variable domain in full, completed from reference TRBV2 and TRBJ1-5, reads EPEVTQTPSHQVTQMGQEVILRCVPISNHLYFYWYRQILGQKVEFLVSFYNNEISEKSEIFDDQFSVERPDGSNFTLKIRSTKLEDSAMYFCASRATGTGGRQPQHFGDGTRLSIL.

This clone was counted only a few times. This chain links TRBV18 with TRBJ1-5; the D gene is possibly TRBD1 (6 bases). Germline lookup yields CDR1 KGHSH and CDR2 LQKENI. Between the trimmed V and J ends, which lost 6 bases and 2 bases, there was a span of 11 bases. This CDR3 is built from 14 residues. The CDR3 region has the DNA TGTGCCAGCTCGGCGGACAGTCGCAATCAGCCCCAGCATTTT. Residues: CASSADSRNQPQHF.